The clone carrying this TCR beta chain was observed a few times. Its antigen is as yet unknown. The data were obtained in a study of persistence of HIV-infected CD4 T cells. Findings and limits, study-wide: Antigen-responding cells were enriched for degenerate expanded CDR3beta sequences. CMV- and Gag-responding cells had lower TCRbeta richness than CD3/CD28-responding cells.

Lysates of CMV-infected fibroblasts at approximately 10 ug/mL stimulated these cells. CD40L-negative CD69-negative CD45RO-high memory CD4+ T cells were sorted as populations depleted of antigen-responding cells. Anti-CD28/CD49d costimulation, CD40-blocking antibody and enfuvirtide were given to CD8-depleted PBMCs for less than 20 hours. This was the immunoSEQ version 4 assay in survey mode. The protocol was immunoSEQ multiplex PCR, while the TCRdb copy is restricted to in-frame clones and leaves out a portion. The data hold about 33,000 clones, with 82% observed a single time. The V gene lost 2 bases and the J gene lost 5 bases, with 19 bases spanning the gap. This CDR3 region has 16 residues. CDR1 is SGHTS and CDR2 is YDEGEE in the germline V gene.

This TCR came from an adult man with HIV who was CMV-seropositive. Source: CD4+ T cells sorted from PBMCs after roughly 18-hour stimulation, taken from a patient who received antiretroviral therapy. The chain recombines TRBV5-8 with TRBJ1-1; no clear D. DNA of the CDR3: TGTGCCAGCAGCTTAGGGTGGGCAGGCCGGCCGACTGAAGCTTTCTTT. It yields the protein CASSLGWAGRPTEAFF.